This paragraph reports one TCR beta chain. This record belongs to a study of blood T cell repertoires in COVID-19. In the study overall: Some COVID-19 samples were acute and others convalescent; all came from the United States, Italy and Spain. The cDNA or gDNA used as material had been derived from T cells, B-cell-depleted T cells, or PBMCs.

One Seattle source followed patients from active infection through their disease course. Produced via immunoSEQ multiplex PCR; TCRdb's table is partial and in-frame only. The sample yields approximately 300,000 clones, approximately 85% seen once. The sequenced material came from peripheral blood. The TCR sequence derives from a human donor with COVID-19, enrolled during active disease. The donor label of this sample is uncertain.

The CDR3 region is CASSFNQGNYGYTF. The CDR3 DNA reads TGCGCCAGCAGCTTTAACCAGGGGAACTATGGCTACACCTTC. The chain links TRBV5-1 to TRBJ1-2; perhaps TRBD1 as D (6 bases). The germline CDR1 and CDR2 sequences are SGHRS and YFSETQ. This CDR3 has 14 amino acids. Trimming took off 2 bases at V and 2 bases at J, with 10 bases between the two ends. Full variable domain (rest looked up from reference TRBV5-1 and TRBJ1-2): KAGVTQTPRYLIKTRGQQVTLSCSPISGHRSVSWYQQTPGQGLQFLFEYFSETQRNKGNFPGRFSGRQFSNSRSEMNVSTLELGDSALYLCASSFNQGNYGYTFGSGTRLTVV.